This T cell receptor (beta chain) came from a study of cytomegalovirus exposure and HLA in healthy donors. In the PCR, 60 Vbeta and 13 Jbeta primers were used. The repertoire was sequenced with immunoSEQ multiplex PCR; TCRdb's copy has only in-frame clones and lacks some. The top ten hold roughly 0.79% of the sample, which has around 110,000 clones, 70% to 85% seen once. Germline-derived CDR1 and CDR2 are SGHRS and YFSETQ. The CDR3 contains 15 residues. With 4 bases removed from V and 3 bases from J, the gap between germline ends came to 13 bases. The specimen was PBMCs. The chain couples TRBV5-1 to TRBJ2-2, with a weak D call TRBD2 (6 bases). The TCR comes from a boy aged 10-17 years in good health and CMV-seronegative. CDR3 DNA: TGCGCCAGCAGCCCCCGAGGAGGGGACACCGGGGAGCTGTTTTTT. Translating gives CASSPRGGDTGELFF.